The text below deals with one T cell receptor beta chain. Its antigen specificity is not known. Base qualities are not recorded, but no much larger clone differs from it by a single base. Systemically healthy Caucasian individuals from Russia, roughly 40 in total and aged roughly 6 to 90 years, were included as donors. Around 10 milliliters of peripheral blood were collected from each donor into EDTA-treated Vacutainer tubes. Ficoll-Paque density-gradient centrifugation was used to isolate PBMCs, with at least 6.5 million obtained per sample. Trizol reagent was used to extract total RNA from PBMCs, with at least 6 micrograms per sample. For every donor, flow cytometry on a PBMC aliquot measured the percentage of naive CD45RAhigh/CD27high T cells. The library was prepared using 5' RACE. Instrument used: Illumina HiSeq 2500. A second PCR of about 6 to 11 cycles was performed with a sample-barcoded 5' primer and a J-beta primer mix. A template-switch 5' adaptor carrying 12 random nucleotides introduced a unique molecular identifier onto each TCR beta cDNA molecule. Each sample yielded at least 3 million CDR3-containing paired-end reads. First-strand cDNA was synthesized from all RNA with the Mint cDNA synthesis kit, primed by a TRBC-specific oligonucleotide. Following uracil-DNA glycosylase treatment, all cDNA underwent a first 18-cycle PCR with the universal primers M1SS and BC2_uni_R. Concerning the study's data processing: For normalization, 1 million high-quality reads were randomly selected from each sample, with every read carrying a distinct molecular identifier. Reads sharing molecular identifiers were discarded rather than binned into consensus sequences. MiTCR, set to a Q25 quality threshold and the strictest error-elimination algorithm, was used for CDR3 identification, clonotype clustering and error correction. Lower-bound total TCR beta diversity was estimated with a nonparametric unseen species model using Euler transformation. TCRdb trimmed the raw reads at Q25, called clones with MiXCR and kept productive beta chains. Each CDR3 protein appears once, grouped with its most common genes and DNA. The V and J calls, along with clone size, are taken from TCRdb and not from the paper's own processing. Across this sample there are about 940,000 distinct CDR3 sequences, with roughly 52% seen only once. The top ten clonotypes cover roughly 12% of the sample.

This entry belongs to a study of blood T cells in healthy people across ages (dated by TCRdb to about 2015). Some background on the complete study: In model experiments, template switching captured about one uniquely barcoded TCR beta cDNA molecule for every two T cells. Using deep sequencing normalized with unique cDNA molecular identifiers, the study measured how TCR beta repertoire diversity changes with age. The donors were divided into four age groups: young (average around 15 years), middle-aged (around 37), aged (roughly 66) and long-lived (about 80). Donors of different ages were randomly distributed across sequencing lanes to avoid experimental bias. For two donors (one aged 18 to 29 and one aged 80 or older), the study analyzed two additional independent replicas of 1 million unique cDNA reads from the same blood draw.

What the study reported, not specific to this receptor: A strong correlation was found between observed TCR beta diversity and the percentage of naive T cells measured by flow cytometry. Compared with the aged group, more naive CD4+ T cells, fewer expanded clones and increased TCR diversity were shown by the long-lived group, suggesting age selection. Because donor CMV infection status was unknown, age-related changes in expanded clonotypes were potentially confounded. Total diversity estimates from one million sequenced T cells were considered lower bounds and underestimates. Conclusive comparison of naive and antigen-experienced compartments was prevented by the profiling of bulk unsorted PBMCs. As age increased, observed TCR beta diversity per million T cells dropped in a roughly linear way, and a significant reduction was already evident by age about 40.

The germline V gene (reference sequence) yields MNHNY for CDR1 and SVGAGI for CDR2. From the cysteine through the phenylalanine, the CDR3 covers 13 amino acids. Kept here is only the CDR3 DNA, which spans 39 bases and is read in frame from base 1. Relative to germline, V is 3 bases shorter and J is 8 bases shorter, with 8 bases between their ends. Sequencing input: blood. The chain is assembled from TRBV6-6 and TRBJ1-6, with a weak D call of TRBD1 (5 bases match). This TCR came from a man between 25 and 39 years old in good health. This receptor carries the CDR3 CASSYPGDSPLHF. The bases are TGTGCCAGCAGTTATCCGGGGGATTCACCCCTCCACTTT.